These 24 T cell receptor beta chains were sequenced from one sample in a study of shared clonotypes between healthy human individuals. Clones were read by immunoSEQ multiplex PCR, and TCRdb kept only the in-frame ones, dropping some. The sample yields approximately 940,000 clones, roughly 72% seen once. The specimen was memory CD4+ T cells sorted from blood. The subset: CD45RA-negative fraction. These receptors were obtained from a man younger than 30 in good health.

This sequence joins TRBV2 and TRBJ2-1; no reliable D call. From germline, CDR1 is SNHLY and CDR2 FYNNEI. V lost 4 bases, J lost 6 bases, and 13 bases lay in between. This CDR3 comprises 14 residues. The DNA for the CDR3 is TGTGCCAGCAGTGTCGACTCGACGGGCAATGAGCAGTTCTTC. This sequence encodes CASSVDSTGNEQFF.

The gene calls are TRBV5-1 and TRBJ2-3; D unresolved. The germline V and J ends were trimmed by 5 bases and 2 bases, with 15 bases remaining between them. Germline loops: CDR1 SGHRS, CDR2 YFSETQ. CDR3 length equals 15 residues. Written as DNA, the CDR3 is TGCGCCAGCAGATTTGGAAACCCCGCCACAGATACGCAGTATTTT. It encodes CASRFGNPATDTQYF.

A remark on this clone: This sample also contains other DNA sequences that code for the same CDR3. The chain is built from TRBV11-2 and TRBJ1-1; no reliable D call. Looked up from germline, CDR1 is SGHAT and CDR2 is FQNNGV. The CDR3 runs to 11 residues. The V end was cut by 2 bases, the J end by 4 bases, with 2 bases between. The CDR3 bases are TGTGCCAGCAGCTTACGCACTGAAGCTTTCTTT. Its protein is CASSLRTEAFF.

This chain links TRBV5-4 with TRBJ1-2; D is uncertain. The CDR3 extends over 12 amino acids. Per germline, CDR1 SGHNT and CDR2 YYREEE (reference sequence). V was trimmed by 4 bases and J by 7 bases, leaving 11 bases between them. CDR3 sequence (DNA): TGTGCCAGCAGCCGCGAATCGGCTGGCTACACCTTC. Translation: CASSRESAGYTF. The whole variable domain, remainder taken from reference TRBV5-4 and TRBJ1-2, is ETGVTQSPTHLIKTRGQQVTLRCSSQSGHNTVSWYQQALGQGPQFIFQYYREEENGRGNFPPRFSGLQFPNYSSELNVNALELDDSALYLCASSRESAGYTFGSGTRLTVV.

The chain links TRBV4-1 to TRBJ2-3, with D unresolved. The germline V gene has CDR1 MGHRA and CDR2 YSYEKL. The CDR3 length is 13 residues. V was clipped by 6 bases and J by 3 bases, with 10 bases between them. DNA of the CDR3: TGCGCCAGCAGACCCACAGCTACAGATACGCAGTATTTT. Its translation: CASRPTATDTQYF.

The chain carries TRBV2 and TRBJ2-4; D is perhaps TRBD2 (6 bases). Between the trimmed V and J ends, which lost 3 bases and 9 bases, there was a span of 15 bases. The CDR3 length is 14 residues. Germline CDR1 is SNHLY and CDR2 is FYNNEI. CDR3 protein: CASSEMAEGSIQYF. The DNA for the CDR3 is TGTGCCAGCAGTGAGATGGCGGAGGGATCCATTCAGTACTTC.

The V gene is TRBV9, the J gene TRBJ1-1, with D maybe TRBD1 (5 bases). Trimming removed 3 bases from V and 7 bases from J, with 13 bases in between. Germline CDR1 reads SGDLS; CDR2 reads YYNGEE. The CDR3 covers 13 residues. CDR3 coding DNA: TGTGCCAGCAGCGCGGACACAGGAATTGAAGCTTTCTTT. It codes for CASSADTGIEAFF.

The sample holds one count of this clone. J is TRBJ1-2 and V is TRBV6-5; the D gene is possibly TRBD1 (5 bases). CDR1 and CDR2 from the germline V gene are MNHEY and SVGAGI. Trimming removed 4 bases at V and 4 bases at J, with 16 bases between. The CDR3 runs to 15 residues. Here the CDR3 reads CASSSTSGASYGYTF. CDR3 DNA sequence: TGTGCCAGCAGTTCAACGTCCGGGGCCTCCTATGGCTACACCTTC.

The genes are TRBV11-3 and TRBJ2-1; 7 nucleotides line up with TRBD2. This CDR3 has 15 amino acids. Germline trimming cut 8 bases from V and 4 bases from J; bases unmatched to any gene: 11. In germline, CDR1 is SGHNT, CDR2 YENEEA. The CDR3 region is CASSMGLADYNEQFF. CDR3 DNA: TGTGCCAGCTCTATGGGGCTAGCGGATTACAATGAGCAGTTCTTC.

This chain uses TRBV6-5 with TRBJ1-2; D unclear. Germline CDR1 reads MNHEY; CDR2 reads SVGAGI. CDR3 length: 15 amino acids. V lost 4 bases and J lost 1, with 13 bases in between. The chain's CDR3 is CASSWGFHRNYGYTF. The DNA of the CDR3 is TGTGCCAGCAGTTGGGGATTCCATCGTAACTATGGCTACACCTTC.

The genes are TRBV6-5 and TRBJ1-2; the D gene is possibly TRBD1 (5 bases). The CDR3 sequence is 13 residues long. Germline V lookup: CDR1 MNHEY, CDR2 SVGAGI. Trimming shortened V by 8 bases and J by 4 bases, and 14 bases separated the two germline ends. The CDR3: CASSQGRAYGYTF. For the CDR3, the DNA is TGTGCCAGCTCTCAGGGCAGGGCCTATGGCTACACCTTC.

The rearrangement uses TRBV2 and TRBJ2-1, with TRBD2 matching 14 bases. V lost 6 bases and J lost 4; bases outside the gene matches: 14. The CDR3 totals 19 residues. Germline loops: CDR1 SNHLY, CDR2 FYNNEI. The CDR3 DNA sequence: TGTGCCAGCAGCGCCCAAGAGACTAGCGGGAGGGCGTCTTACAATGAGCAGTTCTTC. As protein: CASSAQETSGRASYNEQFF.

This clone has more than one count but fewer than ten. The chain is built from TRBV25-1 and TRBJ1-1; TRBD1 matches at 7 bases. Germline V gene sequence: CDR1 MGHDK, CDR2 SYGVNS. Trimming cost V 7 bases and J 6 bases; bases outside gene matches: 8. This CDR3 comprises 13 residues. The CDR3, as DNA: TGTGCCAGCATCAGACAGGGTGCATCTGAAGCTTTCTTT. It codes for CASIRQGASEAFF.

The chain recombines TRBV6-1 with TRBJ1-2; 8 bases agree with TRBD1. The CDR3 is 14 amino acids. The ends lost 2 bases at V and 8 bases at J; junction bases unmatched: 7. CDR1 is MNHNS and CDR2 is SASEGT in the germline V gene. CDR3 nucleotides: TGTGCCAGCAGTGAATCGGACAGGGTTATAGGCTACACCTTC. Translation gives CASSESDRVIGYTF.

The chain is built from TRBV5-1 and TRBJ2-3, with D possibly TRBD2 on 5 matching bases. Germline CDR1 SGHRS, CDR2 YFSETQ. The CDR3 is made up of 15 amino acids. V was pared by 2 bases and J by 5 bases, with 15 bases between. Written as DNA, the CDR3 is TGCGCCAGCAGCTTAGAGGGTCCTAAAGGAGATACGCAGTATTTT. Its protein product is CASSLEGPKGDTQYF.

V usage is TRBV28 and J usage is TRBJ2-5; 10 bases match TRBD2. The germline gives CDR1 MDHEN, CDR2 SYDVKM. J was trimmed by 1 base and V by 4 bases; bases with no gene match: 9. The length of the CDR3 is 17 residues. CDR3 region: CASSSGSSGGSQETQYF. The CDR3 DNA reads TGTGCCAGCAGTTCCGGATCTAGCGGGGGATCCCAAGAGACCCAGTACTTC.

This clone was seen more than once but under ten times. The chain links TRBV18 to TRBJ2-1; unclear D gene. Germline V CDR1 and CDR2: KGHSH, LQKENI. The CDR3 covers 13 residues. Trimming removed 4 bases at V and 7 bases at J, with 11 bases between. CDR3 nucleotide sequence: TGTGCCAGCTCACTGCGAAGGGCTAATGAGCAGTTCTTC. This encodes CASSLRRANEQFF.

This clone came up a few times. V is TRBV9 and J is TRBJ1-6, with D unresolved. This CDR3 region has 14 residues. Trimming pared 3 bases from V and 3 bases from J, leaving 7 bases between. Germline assignment: CDR1 SGDLS and CDR2 YYNGEE. CDR3 sequence (DNA): TGTGCCAGCAGCGGCTTAAACTATAATTCACCCCTCCACTTT. Translating gives CASSGLNYNSPLHF.

The chain combines TRBV5-1 with TRBJ2-1; 10 positions agree with TRBD2. The CDR3 runs 15 residues. CDR1 SGHRS and CDR2 YFSETQ come from the germline V gene. The junction had 5 bases not matched to a gene; V was cut back by 0 bases and J by 8 bases. The chain's CDR3 is CASSLGSSGGYEQFF. CDR3 nucleotides: TGCGCCAGCAGCTTGGGGTCTAGCGGGGGCTATGAGCAGTTCTTC.

The V call is TRBV4-1, the J call TRBJ1-6; possible D gene TRBD1, 6 bases. The V end was cut by 0 bases, the J end by 3 bases, with 12 bases between. CDR3 size: 17 residues. Germline loops: CDR1 MGHRA, CDR2 YSYEKL. DNA for the CDR3: TGCGCCAGCAGCCAAGATCAGGGGACCCGCTATAATTCACCCCTCCACTTT. Translated, it gives CASSQDQGTRYNSPLHF.

V gene TRBV6-6 combines with J gene TRBJ1-5; TRBD1 agrees at 7 bases. J lost 12 bases, V lost 7 bases, and 15 bases had no gene match. CDR1 and CDR2 (germline): MNHNY, SVGAGI (reference sequence). The CDR3 is made up of 14 amino acids. The CDR3 sequence is CASTQVGQGGGQHF. In nucleotides, the CDR3 is TGTGCCAGCACTCAGGTGGGGCAGGGGGGCGGCCAGCATTTT.

The V and J genes are TRBV30 and TRBJ1-4; D uncertain. Germline CDR1 is GTSNPN and CDR2 is SVGIG (reference sequence). Trimming took off 2 bases at V and 7 bases at J, with 11 bases between the two ends. The CDR3 totals 13 residues. The CDR3: CAWSRRVGEKLFF. The DNA for the CDR3 is TGTGCCTGGAGTCGGAGGGTGGGTGAAAAACTGTTTTTT.

This rearrangement joins TRBV30 to TRBJ2-2; no definite D call. This CDR3 comprises 13 residues. V was clipped by 2 bases and J by 0 bases, with 4 bases between them. Germline values: CDR1 GTSNPN, CDR2 SVGIG (reference sequence). CDR3 loop: CAWSLTNTGELFF. CDR3 nucleotide sequence: TGTGCCTGGAGTCTCACGAACACCGGGGAGCTGTTTTTT.

This chain joins TRBV5-1 and TRBJ2-7; D remains unclear. Germline CDR1 SGHRS, CDR2 YFSETQ. V lost 4 bases, J lost 3 bases, and 11 bases lay in between. The CDR3 spans 13 residues. The CDR3 loop is CASSPDNLYEQYF. In nucleotides, the CDR3 is TGCGCCAGCAGCCCTGACAACCTCTACGAGCAGTACTTC.